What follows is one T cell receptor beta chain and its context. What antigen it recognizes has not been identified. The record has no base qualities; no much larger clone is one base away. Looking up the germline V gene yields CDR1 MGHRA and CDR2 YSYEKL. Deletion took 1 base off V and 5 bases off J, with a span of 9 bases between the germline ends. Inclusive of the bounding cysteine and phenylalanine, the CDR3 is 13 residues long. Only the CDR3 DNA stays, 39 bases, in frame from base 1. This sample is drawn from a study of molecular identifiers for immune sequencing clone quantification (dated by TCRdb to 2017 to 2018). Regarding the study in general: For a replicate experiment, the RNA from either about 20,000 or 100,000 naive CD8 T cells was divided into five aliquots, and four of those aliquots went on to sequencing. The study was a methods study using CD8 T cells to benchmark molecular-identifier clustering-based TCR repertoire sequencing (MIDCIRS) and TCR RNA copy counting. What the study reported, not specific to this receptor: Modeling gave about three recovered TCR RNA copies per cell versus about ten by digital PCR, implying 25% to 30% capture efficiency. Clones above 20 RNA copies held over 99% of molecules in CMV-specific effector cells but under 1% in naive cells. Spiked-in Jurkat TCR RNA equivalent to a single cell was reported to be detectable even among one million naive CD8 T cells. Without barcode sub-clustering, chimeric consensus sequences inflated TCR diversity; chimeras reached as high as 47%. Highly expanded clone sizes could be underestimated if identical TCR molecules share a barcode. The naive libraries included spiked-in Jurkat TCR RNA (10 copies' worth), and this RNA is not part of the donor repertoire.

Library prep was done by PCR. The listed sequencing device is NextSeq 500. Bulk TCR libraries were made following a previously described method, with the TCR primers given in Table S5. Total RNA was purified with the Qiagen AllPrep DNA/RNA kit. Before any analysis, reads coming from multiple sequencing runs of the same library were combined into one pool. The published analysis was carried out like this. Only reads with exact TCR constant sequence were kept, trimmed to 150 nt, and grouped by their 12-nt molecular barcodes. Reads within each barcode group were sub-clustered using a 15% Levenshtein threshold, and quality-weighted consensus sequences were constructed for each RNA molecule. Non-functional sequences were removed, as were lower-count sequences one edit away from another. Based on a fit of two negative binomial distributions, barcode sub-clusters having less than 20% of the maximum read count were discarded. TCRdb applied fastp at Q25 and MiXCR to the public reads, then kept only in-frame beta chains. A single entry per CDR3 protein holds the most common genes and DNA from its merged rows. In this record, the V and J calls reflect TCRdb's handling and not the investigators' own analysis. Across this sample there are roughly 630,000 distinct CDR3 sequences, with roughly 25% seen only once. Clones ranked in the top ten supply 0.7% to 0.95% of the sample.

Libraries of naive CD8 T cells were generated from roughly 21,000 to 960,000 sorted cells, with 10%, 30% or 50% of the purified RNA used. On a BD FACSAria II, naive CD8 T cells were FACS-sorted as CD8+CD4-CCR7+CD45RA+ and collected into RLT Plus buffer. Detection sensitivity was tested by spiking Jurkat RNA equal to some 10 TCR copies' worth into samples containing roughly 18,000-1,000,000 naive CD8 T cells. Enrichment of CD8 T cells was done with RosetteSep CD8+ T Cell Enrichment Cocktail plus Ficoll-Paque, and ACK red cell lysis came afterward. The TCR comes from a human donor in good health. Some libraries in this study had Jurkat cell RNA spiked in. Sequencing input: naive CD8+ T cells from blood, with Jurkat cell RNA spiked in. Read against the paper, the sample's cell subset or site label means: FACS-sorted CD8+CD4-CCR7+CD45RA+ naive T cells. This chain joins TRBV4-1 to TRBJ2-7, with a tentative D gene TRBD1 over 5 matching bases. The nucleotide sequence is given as TGCGCCAGCAGCCAAGCAGGGTCCCACGAGCAGTACTTC. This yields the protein CASSQAGSHEQYF.